The 21 T cell receptor beta chains in this list originate from one sample, sequenced in a study of blood T cell repertoires in COVID-19 (dated by TCRdb to about 2020). The method behind the library was the immunoSEQ multiplex PCR assay. Held by TCRdb, this immuneACCESS table contains in-frame sequences only and omits some clones. Under half of the omission traces to an unresolved V gene where checked; the cause of the rest is unknown. Within this sample are around 120,000 clones, with around 90% of them counted one time only. The ten largest make up 3.8% of the sample. The material sequenced was peripheral blood. These receptors were collected from an older woman with COVID-19, enrolled during active disease.

A few counts support this clone. The chain links TRBV2 to TRBJ1-5; no definite D call. V was clipped by 6 bases and J by 8 bases, with 14 bases between them. The CDR3 spans 13 residues. Germline V lookup: CDR1 SNHLY, CDR2 FYNNEI. The DNA for the CDR3 is TGTGCCAGCAGACTCAACACGGGAAAGCCCCAGCATTTT. This translates into CASRLNTGKPQHF.

J is TRBJ1-3 and V is TRBV5-1; D gene unclear. Trimming took 3 bases from V and 2 from J, leaving 6 bases between them. The CDR3 has 13 residues. The germline V gene encodes CDR1 SGHRS and CDR2 YFSETQ. The CDR3 DNA reads TGCGCCAGCAGCTATCAGGCTGGAAACACCATATATTTT. Translation gives CASSYQAGNTIYF.

V usage is TRBV5-1 and J usage is TRBJ1-1, with D possibly TRBD1 on 6 matching bases. There are 15 residues in the CDR3. Germline V gives CDR1 SGHRS, CDR2 YFSETQ. V was trimmed by 0 bases and J by 4 bases, leaving 13 bases between them. The CDR3 DNA sequence: TGCGCCAGCAGCTTGGGCAGGGGTCCGAGCACTGAAGCTTTCTTT. It is translated as CASSLGRGPSTEAFF.

The CDR3 loop is CASSFQFAQPQHF. CDR3 DNA: TGTGCCAGCAGCTTTCAGTTCGCTCAGCCCCAGCATTTT. V gene TRBV7-2 combines with J gene TRBJ1-5; D unresolved. The CDR3 is 13 residues long. Germline lookup yields CDR1 SGHTA and CDR2 FQGNSA. V was trimmed by 3 bases and J by 6 bases, leaving 9 bases between them.

CDR3 loop: CASSLSSRGPSTDTQYF. CDR3 bases: TGTGCCAGCAGCTTGTCATCGAGGGGGCCGAGCACAGATACGCAGTATTTT. This chain links TRBV5-8 with TRBJ2-3; 7 positions match TRBD1. The CDR3 spans 17 residues. CDR1 is SGHTS, CDR2 YDEGEE, per germline. With 1 base clipped from V and 0 bases from J, the junction kept 8 bases outside the gene matches. Full variable domain (remainder filled in from reference TRBV5-8 and TRBJ2-3): EAGVTQSPTHLIKTRGQQATLRCSPISGHTSVYWYQQALGLGLQFLLWYDEGEERNRGNFPPRFSGRQFPNYSSELNVNALELEDSALYLCASSLSSRGPSTDTQYFGPGTRLTVL.

V is TRBV6-5 and J is TRBJ2-7; D is unclear. V was clipped by 7 bases and J by 3 bases, with 16 bases between them. The CDR3 is made up of 14 amino acids. Germline V gene sequence: CDR1 MNHEY, CDR2 SVGAGI. CDR3 DNA sequence: TGTGCCAGCATTTCGGTTGGGCAGCACTACGAGCAGTACTTC. The encoded protein is CASISVGQHYEQYF.

The chain employs TRBV19 and TRBJ1-5; TRBD1 might be the D (6 bases). Per germline, CDR1 LNHDA and CDR2 SQIVND (reference sequence). The V and J ends lost 3 bases and 1 base respectively, with 13 bases between them. The CDR3 is made up of 16 amino acids. CDR3 sequence (DNA): TGTGCCAGTAGTATTTCACAGGGTAGGAGCAATCAGCCCCAGCATTTT. It is translated as CASSISQGRSNQPQHF.

The chain is built from TRBV6-5 and TRBJ2-5; 8 bases map to TRBD2. J was trimmed by 7 bases and V by 6 bases; bases with no gene match: 13. From germline, CDR1 is MNHEY and CDR2 SVGAGI. The CDR3 is 15 residues long. CDR3 sequence (DNA): TGTGCCAGCAGAAGTAGCGGGGCAACTCCGGGGACCCAGTACTTC. It specifies CASRSSGATPGTQYF.

The chain couples TRBV6-5 to TRBJ2-7; 11 bases map to TRBD1. V shed 0 bases, J shed 2 bases, and the junction held 3 bases outside the gene matches. This CDR3 has 16 amino acids. Germline CDR1 and CDR2: MNHEY and SVGAGI. This CDR3 is CASSYSGQGAAYEQYF. The CDR3 DNA reads TGTGCCAGCAGTTACTCCGGACAGGGGGCCGCCTACGAGCAGTACTTC.

The CDR3 DNA is TGTGCCAGCAGCCAAGTCAGCGGGGGAAGCAATCAGCCCCAGCATTTT. Its protein is CASSQVSGGSNQPQHF. The V gene is TRBV4-2, the J gene TRBJ1-5; a possible D gene is TRBD1 (5 bases). V was clipped by 1 base and J by 1 base, with 11 bases between them. Germline loops: CDR1 LGHNA, CDR2 YNFKEQ. CDR3 length equals 16 residues.

The gene calls are TRBV5-1 and TRBJ2-7; D may be TRBD1 (6 bases). This CDR3 is 15 amino acids long. V was trimmed by 1 base and J by 0 bases, leaving 11 bases between them. Germline loops: CDR1 SGHRS, CDR2 YFSETQ. In DNA form, the CDR3 reads TGCGCCAGCAGCTTGCAGGGGCCGGGCTCCTACGAGCAGTACTTC. The encoded protein is CASSLQGPGSYEQYF. Full variable domain (remainder filled in from reference TRBV5-1 and TRBJ2-7): KAGVTQTPRYLIKTRGQQVTLSCSPISGHRSVSWYQQTPGQGLQFLFEYFSETQRNKGNFPGRFSGRQFSNSRSEMNVSTLELGDSALYLCASSLQGPGSYEQYFGPGTRLTVT.

The chain joins TRBV9 to TRBJ2-7, with 7 bases that match TRBD1. Germline CDR1 is SGDLS and CDR2 is YYNGEE. Germline trimming cut 3 bases from V and 3 bases from J; bases unmatched to any gene: 9. The CDR3 is made up of 15 amino acids. This CDR3 reads CASSAAGDSHYEQYF. The CDR3 DNA sequence: TGTGCCAGCAGCGCAGCTGGGGACAGCCACTACGAGCAGTACTTC.

This chain connects TRBV29-1 to TRBJ1-4; weak D call: TRBD1 (5 bases). V lost 4 bases and J lost 8, with 20 bases in between. CDR1 is SQVTM and CDR2 is ANQGSEA in the germline V gene. CDR3 length equals 15 residues. CDR3 region: CSVVARAGVGEKLFF. The CDR3, as DNA: TGCAGCGTTGTTGCCAGGGCCGGAGTGGGAGAAAAACTGTTTTTT. Together with reference TRBV29-1 and TRBJ1-4, the CDR3 gives the full variable domain: SAVISQKPSRDICQRGTSLTIQCQVDSQVTMMFWYRQQPGQSLTLIATANQGSEATYESGFVIDKFPISRPNLTFSTLTVSNMSPEDSSIYLCSVVARAGVGEKLFFGSGTQLSVL.

This chain links TRBV5-4 with TRBJ2-5, with D possibly matching TRBD1 (6 bases). Deletions cut 1 base from V and 2 bases from J, with 9 bases between. Germline CDR1 SGHNT, CDR2 YYREEE (reference sequence). There are 14 residues in the CDR3. CDR3 in DNA: TGTGCCAGCAGCTTGTACAGGGTTCAAGAGACCCAGTACTTC. Its protein product is CASSLYRVQETQYF.

The genes are TRBV20-1 and TRBJ1-6, with D possibly matching TRBD1 (5 bases). CDR1 is DFQATT and CDR2 is SNEGSKA in the germline V gene (reference sequence). This CDR3 spans 14 amino acids. Trimming removed 3 bases from V and 0 bases from J, with 6 bases in between. The CDR3 reads CSASDSSYNSPLHF. The CDR3 DNA reads as TGCAGTGCTAGTGACAGCTCCTATAATTCACCCCTCCACTTT.

The chain couples TRBV3-1 (or the pseudogene TRBV3-2) to TRBJ2-3, with 7 bases that match TRBD2. V was clipped by 0 bases and J by 5 bases; unmatched bases: 11. There are 17 residues in the CDR3. Germline CDR1 LGHDT, CDR2 YNNKEL (reference sequence). CDR3 sequence reads: CASSQERILAFLDTQYF. The CDR3 DNA reads as TGTGCCAGCAGCCAAGAAAGGATACTAGCGTTTTTAGATACGCAGTATTTT.

The chain joins TRBV9 to TRBJ2-1; 11 bases agree with TRBD2. The CDR3 covers 13 residues. Per the germline V gene, CDR1 is SGDLS and CDR2 is YYNGEE. V gave up 7 bases and J gave up 6 bases; unmatched junction bases: 3. In DNA form, the CDR3 reads TGTGCCAGCGGGACTAGCGGAACCAATGAGCAGTTCTTC. It encodes CASGTSGTNEQFF.

The genes are TRBV4-1 and TRBJ2-3; D might be TRBD1 (5 bases). The V gene's germline CDR1 is MGHRA and CDR2 YSYEKL. CDR3 length: 15 amino acids. V was shortened by 0 bases and J by 0 bases, with 7 bases between the two germline ends. The CDR3 sequence is CASSQDGHSTDTQYF. The CDR3 DNA sequence: TGCGCCAGCAGCCAAGATGGACACAGCACAGATACGCAGTATTTT.

CDR3 amino acids: CASSARPRGEQYF. CDR3 nucleotide sequence: TGTGCCAGCAGCGCACGCCCCAGGGGTGAGCAGTACTTC. The chain recombines TRBV3-1 (or the pseudogene TRBV3-2) with TRBJ2-7; D might be TRBD1 (6 bases). Germline CDR1 and CDR2: LGHDT and YNNKEL (reference sequence). Between the trimmed V and J ends, which lost 5 bases and 7 bases, there was a span of 15 bases. This CDR3 is built from 13 residues.

The rearrangement joins TRBV18 to TRBJ2-7, with 9 positions matching TRBD2. Per the germline V gene, CDR1 is KGHSH and CDR2 is LQKENI. V dropped 0 bases and J dropped 3; count of bases not matched to a gene: 6. The CDR3 is made up of 16 amino acids. The CDR3 DNA sequence: TGTGCCAGCTCACCACCGAGTCTAGCGGGGTTCTACGAGCAGTACTTC. The encoded protein is CASSPPSLAGFYEQYF.

The chain uses TRBV19 and TRBJ1-5; D gene unclear. The CDR3 has 14 amino acids. Between the trimmed V and J ends, which lost 6 bases and 6 bases, there was a span of 15 bases. CDR1 is LNHDA, CDR2 SQIVND, per germline (reference sequence). The CDR3 DNA is TGTGCCAGTAGCCTGAGTGCTCGGGGTCAGCCCCAGCATTTT. This codes for CASSLSARGQPQHF. Filled out from reference TRBV19 and TRBJ1-5, the complete variable domain reads DGGITQSPKYLFRKEGQNVTLSCEQNLNHDAMYWYRQDPGQGLRLIYYSQIVNDFQKGDIAEGYSVSREKKESFPLTVTSAQKNPTAFYLCASSLSARGQPQHFGDGTRLSIL.